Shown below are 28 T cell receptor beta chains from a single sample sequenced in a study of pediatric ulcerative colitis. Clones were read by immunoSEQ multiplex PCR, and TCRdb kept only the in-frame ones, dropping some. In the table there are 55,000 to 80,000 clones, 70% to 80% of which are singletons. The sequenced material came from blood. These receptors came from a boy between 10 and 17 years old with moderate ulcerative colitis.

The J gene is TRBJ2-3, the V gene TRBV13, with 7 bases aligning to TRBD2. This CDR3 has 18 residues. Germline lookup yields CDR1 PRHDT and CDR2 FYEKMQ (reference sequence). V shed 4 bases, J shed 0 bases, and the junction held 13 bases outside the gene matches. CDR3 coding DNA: TGTGCCAGCAGCTCCCCGCAAGCGGGACGAACTAGCACAGATACGCAGTATTTT. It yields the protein CASSSPQAGRTSTDTQYF.

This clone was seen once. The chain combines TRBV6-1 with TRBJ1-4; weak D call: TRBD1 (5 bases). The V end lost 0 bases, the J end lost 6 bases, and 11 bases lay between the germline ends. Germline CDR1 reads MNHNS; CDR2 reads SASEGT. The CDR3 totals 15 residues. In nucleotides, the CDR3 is TGTGCCAGCAGTGAAGCGTCCAGGGTGCATGAAAAACTGTTTTTT. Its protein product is CASSEASRVHEKLFF.

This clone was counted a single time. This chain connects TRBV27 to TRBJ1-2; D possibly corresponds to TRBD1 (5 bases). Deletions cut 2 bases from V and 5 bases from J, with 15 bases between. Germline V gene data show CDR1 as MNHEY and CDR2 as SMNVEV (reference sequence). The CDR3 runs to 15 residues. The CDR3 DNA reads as TGTGCCAGCAGTTTAAGTGGGGGGTCGGGGTATGGCTACACCTTC. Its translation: CASSLSGGSGYGYTF.

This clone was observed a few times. Written as DNA, the CDR3 is TGCGCCAGCAGCATTACACCGGGCGGGGGTGAAAAACTGTTTTTT. It codes for CASSITPGGGEKLFF. V is TRBV4-3 and J is TRBJ1-4, with D possibly matching TRBD1 (5 bases). Per germline, CDR1 LGHNA and CDR2 YSLEER. With 5 bases removed from V and 7 bases from J, the gap between germline ends came to 17 bases. The CDR3 runs to 15 residues.

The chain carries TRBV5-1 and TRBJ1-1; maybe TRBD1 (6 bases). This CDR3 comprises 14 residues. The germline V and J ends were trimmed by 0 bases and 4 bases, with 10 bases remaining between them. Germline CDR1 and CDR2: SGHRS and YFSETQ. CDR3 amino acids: CASSLDRGGTEAFF. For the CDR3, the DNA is TGCGCCAGCAGCTTGGATCGAGGGGGCACTGAAGCTTTCTTT.

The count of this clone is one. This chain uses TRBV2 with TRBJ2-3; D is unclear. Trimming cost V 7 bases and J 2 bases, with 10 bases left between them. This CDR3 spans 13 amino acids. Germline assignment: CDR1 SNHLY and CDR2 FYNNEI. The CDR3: CASMSYYTDTQYF. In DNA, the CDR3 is TGTGCCAGCATGAGTTATTACACAGATACGCAGTATTTT.

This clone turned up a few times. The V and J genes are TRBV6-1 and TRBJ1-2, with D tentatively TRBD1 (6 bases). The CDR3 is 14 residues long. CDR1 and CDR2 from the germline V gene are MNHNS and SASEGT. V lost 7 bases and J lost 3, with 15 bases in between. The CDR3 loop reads CASKRTGADYGYTF. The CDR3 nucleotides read TGTGCCAGCAAAAGAACGGGGGCCGACTATGGCTACACCTTC.

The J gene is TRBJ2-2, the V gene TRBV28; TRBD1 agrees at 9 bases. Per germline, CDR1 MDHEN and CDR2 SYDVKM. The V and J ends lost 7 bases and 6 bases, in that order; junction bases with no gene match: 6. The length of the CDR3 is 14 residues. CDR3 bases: TGTGCCAGCACCGGGACAGGGTACTCCGGGGAGCTGTTTTTT. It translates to CASTGTGYSGELFF.

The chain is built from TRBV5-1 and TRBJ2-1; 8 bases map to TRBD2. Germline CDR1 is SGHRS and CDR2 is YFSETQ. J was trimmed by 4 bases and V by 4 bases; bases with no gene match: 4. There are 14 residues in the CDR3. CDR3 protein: CASSAAGGYNEQFF. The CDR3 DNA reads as TGCGCCAGCAGCGCGGCGGGAGGATACAATGAGCAGTTCTTC.

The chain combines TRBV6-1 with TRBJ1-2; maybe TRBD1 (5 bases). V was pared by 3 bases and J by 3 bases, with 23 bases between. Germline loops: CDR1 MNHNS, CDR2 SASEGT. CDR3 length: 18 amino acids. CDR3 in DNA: TGTGCCAGCAGTGAGCGTAGGGGCCTCGCGGAGAGGTACTATGGCTACACCTTC. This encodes CASSERRGLAERYYGYTF.

In DNA, the CDR3 is TGTGCCAGCAGCCCCCTGCCGGGGGTGACGAACGAGCAGTACTTC. This gives the protein CASSPLPGVTNEQYF. The chain carries TRBV21-1 and TRBJ2-7; the table names TRBD2, a call not compared with the DNA. TRBV21-1 is assigned pseudogene status. There are 15 residues in the CDR3.

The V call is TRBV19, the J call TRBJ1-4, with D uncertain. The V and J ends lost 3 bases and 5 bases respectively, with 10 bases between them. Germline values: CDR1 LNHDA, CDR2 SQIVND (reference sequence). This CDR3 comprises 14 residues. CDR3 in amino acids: CASSIRTGNEKLFF. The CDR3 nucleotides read TGTGCCAGTAGTATCAGGACTGGGAATGAAAAACTGTTTTTT.

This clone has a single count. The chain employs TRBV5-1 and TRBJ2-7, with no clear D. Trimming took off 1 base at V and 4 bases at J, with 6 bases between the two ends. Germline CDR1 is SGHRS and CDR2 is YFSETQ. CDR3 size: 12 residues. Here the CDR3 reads CASSLLGYEQYF. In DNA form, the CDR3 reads TGCGCCAGCAGCTTGTTAGGGTACGAGCAGTACTTC.

The chain's CDR3 is CASSLFTEAFF. The CDR3 region has the DNA TGTGCCAGCAGTTTATTTACTGAAGCTTTCTTT. The rearrangement joins TRBV28 to TRBJ1-1, with D uncertain. The CDR3 extends over 11 amino acids. Germline assignment: CDR1 MDHEN and CDR2 SYDVKM. Trimming took 1 base from V and 5 from J, leaving 2 bases between them. Full variable domain (rest looked up from reference TRBV28 and TRBJ1-1): DVKVTQSSRYLVKRTGEKVFLECVQDMDHENMFWYRQDPGLGLRLIYFSYDVKMKEKGDIPEGYSVSREKKERFSLILESASTNQTSMYLCASSLFTEAFFGQGTRLTVV.

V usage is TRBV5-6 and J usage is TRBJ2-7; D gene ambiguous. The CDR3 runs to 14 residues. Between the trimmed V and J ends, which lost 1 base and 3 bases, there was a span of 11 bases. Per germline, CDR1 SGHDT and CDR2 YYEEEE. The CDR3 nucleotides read TGTGCCAGCAGCTTGACGCGAGAGGACTACGAGCAGTACTTC. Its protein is CASSLTREDYEQYF. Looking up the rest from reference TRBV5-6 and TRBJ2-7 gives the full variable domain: DAGVTQSPTHLIKTRGQQVTLRCSPKSGHDTVSWYQQALGQGPQFIFQYYEEEERQRGNFPDRFSGHQFPNYSSELNVNALLLGDSALYLCASSLTREDYEQYFGPGTRLTVT.

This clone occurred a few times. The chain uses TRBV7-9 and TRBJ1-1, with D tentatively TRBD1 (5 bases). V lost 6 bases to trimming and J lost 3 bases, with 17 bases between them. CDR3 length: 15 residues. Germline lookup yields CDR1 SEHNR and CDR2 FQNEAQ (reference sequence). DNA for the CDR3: TGTGCCAGCAGTCCTAGGGGAGTGGGGTACACTGAAGCTTTCTTT. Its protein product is CASSPRGVGYTEAFF.

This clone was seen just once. CDR3 DNA sequence: TGTGCCAGCTCACTTCAGGAGACAGGGGGGACCGGCGAGCAGTACTTC. Its protein is CASSLQETGGTGEQYF. The V gene is TRBV18, the J gene TRBJ2-7; the match to TRBD1 covers 9 bases. This CDR3 is built from 16 residues. Germline trimming cut 4 bases from V and 6 bases from J; bases unmatched to any gene: 13. CDR1 is KGHSH, CDR2 LQKENI, per germline.

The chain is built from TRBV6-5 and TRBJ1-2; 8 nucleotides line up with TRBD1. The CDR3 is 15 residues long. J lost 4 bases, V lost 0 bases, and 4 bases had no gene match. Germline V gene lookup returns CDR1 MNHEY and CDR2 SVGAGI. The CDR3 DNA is TGTGCCAGCAGTTACTCCGGACAGGGCCCCTATGGCTACACCTTC. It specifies CASSYSGQGPYGYTF.

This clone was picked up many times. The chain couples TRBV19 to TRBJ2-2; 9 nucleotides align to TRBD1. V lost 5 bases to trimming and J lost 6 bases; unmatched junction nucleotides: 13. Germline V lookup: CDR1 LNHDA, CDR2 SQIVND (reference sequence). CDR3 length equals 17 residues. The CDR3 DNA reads TGTGCCAGTAGTCCGGGACAGGGATCGGCATACTCCGGGGAGCTGTTTTTT. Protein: CASSPGQGSAYSGELFF.

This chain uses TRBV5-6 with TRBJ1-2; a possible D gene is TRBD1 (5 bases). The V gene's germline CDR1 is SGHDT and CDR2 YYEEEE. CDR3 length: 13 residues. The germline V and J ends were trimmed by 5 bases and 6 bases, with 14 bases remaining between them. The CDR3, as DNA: TGTGCCAGCAGTCCACTCATCAGGGATGGCTACACCTTC. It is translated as CASSPLIRDGYTF.

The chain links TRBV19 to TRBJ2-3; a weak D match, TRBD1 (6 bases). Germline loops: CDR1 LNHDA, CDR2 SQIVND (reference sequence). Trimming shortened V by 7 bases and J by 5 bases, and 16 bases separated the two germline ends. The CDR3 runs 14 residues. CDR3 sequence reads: CASIPNGQQDTQYF. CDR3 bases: TGTGCCAGTATCCCCAACGGACAGCAAGATACGCAGTATTTT. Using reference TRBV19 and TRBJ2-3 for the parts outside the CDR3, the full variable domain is DGGITQSPKYLFRKEGQNVTLSCEQNLNHDAMYWYRQDPGQGLRLIYYSQIVNDFQKGDIAEGYSVSREKKESFPLTVTSAQKNPTAFYLCASIPNGQQDTQYFGPGTRLTVL.

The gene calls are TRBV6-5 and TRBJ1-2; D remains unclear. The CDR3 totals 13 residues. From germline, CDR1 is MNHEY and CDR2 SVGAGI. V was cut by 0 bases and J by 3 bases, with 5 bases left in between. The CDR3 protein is CASSYSKDYGYTF. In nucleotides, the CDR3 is TGTGCCAGCAGTTACTCGAAAGACTATGGCTACACCTTC.

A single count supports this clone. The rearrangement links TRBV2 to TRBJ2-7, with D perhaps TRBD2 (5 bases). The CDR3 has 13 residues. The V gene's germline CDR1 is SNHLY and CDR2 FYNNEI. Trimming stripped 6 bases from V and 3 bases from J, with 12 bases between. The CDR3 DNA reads TGTGCCAGCAGAGATAGCGTCTTCTACGAGCAGTACTTC. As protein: CASRDSVFYEQYF.

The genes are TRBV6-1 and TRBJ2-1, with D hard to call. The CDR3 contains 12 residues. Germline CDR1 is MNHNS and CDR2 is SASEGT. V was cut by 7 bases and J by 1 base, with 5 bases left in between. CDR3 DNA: TGTGCCAGCACCGGGTCCTACAATGAGCAGTTCTTC. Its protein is CASTGSYNEQFF.

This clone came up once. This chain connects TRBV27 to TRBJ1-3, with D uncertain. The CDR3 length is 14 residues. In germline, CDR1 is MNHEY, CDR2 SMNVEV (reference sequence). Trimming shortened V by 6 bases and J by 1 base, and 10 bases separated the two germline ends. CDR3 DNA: TGTGCCAGCAGGGTCAGCCCGTCTGGAAACACCATATATTTT. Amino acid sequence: CASRVSPSGNTIYF.

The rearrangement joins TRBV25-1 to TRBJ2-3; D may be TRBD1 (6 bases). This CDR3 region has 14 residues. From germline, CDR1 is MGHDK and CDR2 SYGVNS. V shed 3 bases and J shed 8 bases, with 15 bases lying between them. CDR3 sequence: CASSEIRGRRTQYF. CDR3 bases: TGTGCCAGCAGTGAGATCAGGGGAAGGCGTACGCAGTATTTT.

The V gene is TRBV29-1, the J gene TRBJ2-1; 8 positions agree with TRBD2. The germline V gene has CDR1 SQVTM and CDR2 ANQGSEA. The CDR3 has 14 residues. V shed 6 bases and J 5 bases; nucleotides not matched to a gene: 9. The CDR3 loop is CSVVRGGAHNEQFF. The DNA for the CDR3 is TGCAGCGTCGTTCGGGGGGGAGCACACAATGAGCAGTTCTTC.

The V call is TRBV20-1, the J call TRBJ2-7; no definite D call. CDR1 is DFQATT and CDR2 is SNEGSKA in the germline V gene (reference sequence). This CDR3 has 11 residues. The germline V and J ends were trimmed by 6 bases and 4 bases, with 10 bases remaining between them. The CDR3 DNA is TGCAGTGCCCCAATCCTGTACGAGCAGTACTTC. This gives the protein CSAPILYEQYF.